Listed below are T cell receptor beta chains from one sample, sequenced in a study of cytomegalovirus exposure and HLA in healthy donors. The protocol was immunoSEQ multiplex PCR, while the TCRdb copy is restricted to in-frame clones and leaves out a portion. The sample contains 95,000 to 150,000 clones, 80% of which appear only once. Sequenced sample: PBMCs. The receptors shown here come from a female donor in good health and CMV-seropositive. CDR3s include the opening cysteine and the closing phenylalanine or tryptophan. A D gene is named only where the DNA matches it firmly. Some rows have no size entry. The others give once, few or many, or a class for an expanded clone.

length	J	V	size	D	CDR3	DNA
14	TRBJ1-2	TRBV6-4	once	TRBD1	CASSDGQGAVGYTF	TGTGCCAGCAGTGACGGACAGGGGGCTGTAGGCTACACCTTC
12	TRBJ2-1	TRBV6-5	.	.	CASSRQGNEQFF	TGTGCCAGCAGTCGTCAGGGCAATGAGCAGTTCTTC
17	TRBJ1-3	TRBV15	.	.	CATSRGGRGKSGNTIYF	TGTGCCACCAGCAGAGGAGGCAGGGGAAAGTCCGGAAACACCATATATTTT
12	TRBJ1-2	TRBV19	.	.	CASSPDTYGYTF	TGTGCCAGTAGTCCGGACACCTATGGCTACACCTTC
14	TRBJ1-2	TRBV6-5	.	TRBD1	CAGSYRGLGDGYTF	TGTGCCGGCAGTTACAGGGGACTCGGGGATGGCTACACCTTC
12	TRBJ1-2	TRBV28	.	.	CASEGLSDGYTF	TGTGCCAGCGAAGGACTTTCTGATGGCTACACCTTC
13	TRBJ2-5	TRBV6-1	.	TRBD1	CASSEGQGGGQYF	TGTGCCAGCAGTGAAGGACAGGGTGGTGGGCAGTACTTC
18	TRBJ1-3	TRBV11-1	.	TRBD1	CASSLSLWDRASGNTIYF	TGTGCCAGCAGCTTATCTTTATGGGACAGGGCCTCTGGAAACACCATATATTTT
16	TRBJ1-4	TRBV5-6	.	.	CASSLRGSRGEEKLFF	TGTGCCAGCAGCTTGAGGGGTAGCAGGGGAGAAGAAAAACTGTTTTTT
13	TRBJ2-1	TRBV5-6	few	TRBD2	CASSLGSGGNWFF	TGTGCCAGCAGCTTGGGGAGCGGGGGGAATTGGTTCTTC
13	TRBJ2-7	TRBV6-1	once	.	CASSEIRTYEQYF	TGTGCCAGCAGTGAAATCAGGACCTACGAGCAGTACTTC
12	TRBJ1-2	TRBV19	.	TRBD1	CASRGGGYGYTF	TGTGCCAGTAGAGGGGGCGGCTATGGCTACACCTTC